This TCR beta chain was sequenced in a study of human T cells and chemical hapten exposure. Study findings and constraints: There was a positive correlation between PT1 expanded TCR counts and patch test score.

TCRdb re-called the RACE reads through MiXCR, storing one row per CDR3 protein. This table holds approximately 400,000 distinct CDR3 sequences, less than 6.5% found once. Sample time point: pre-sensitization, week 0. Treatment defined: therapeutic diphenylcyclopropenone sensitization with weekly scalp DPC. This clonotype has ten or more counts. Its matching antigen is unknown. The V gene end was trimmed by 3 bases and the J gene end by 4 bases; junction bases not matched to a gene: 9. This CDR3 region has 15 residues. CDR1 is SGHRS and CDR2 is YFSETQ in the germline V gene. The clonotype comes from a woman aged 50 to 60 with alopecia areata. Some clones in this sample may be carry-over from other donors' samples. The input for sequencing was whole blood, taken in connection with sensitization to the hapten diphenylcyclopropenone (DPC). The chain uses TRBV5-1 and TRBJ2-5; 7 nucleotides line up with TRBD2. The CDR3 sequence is CASSSRPRGGETQYF. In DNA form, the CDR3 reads TGCGCCAGCAGCTCCAGGCCCCGCGGGGGAGAGACCCAGTACTTC.